This T cell receptor beta chain was captured by sequencing in a study of brain T cells in children with intractable seizures. Time point described: blood from clinic visit 5 months post-surgery; TSC patient then seizure free. Only cases whose brain tissue showed the highest T cell transcript signatures were sequenced. The assay was immunoSEQ multiplex PCR, and TCRdb's table has in-frame clones only and misses some. The table shows 300,000 to 400,000 clones, with 85% to 95% occurring only once. V lost 6 bases to trimming and J lost 6 bases; unmatched junction nucleotides: 7. Germline CDR1 LGHDT, CDR2 YNNKEL (reference sequence). The CDR3 consists of 13 residues.

V is TRBV3-1 (or the pseudogene TRBV3-2) and J is TRBJ1-2, with 7 positions matching TRBD1. The sequencing here drew on peripheral blood, taken 4 to 5 months after surgery. The sequence was obtained from a boy under two years old with tuberous sclerosis and intractable seizures. Here the CDR3 reads CASRHRGLNGYTF. In DNA form, the CDR3 reads TGTGCCAGCAGGCACAGGGGCCTCAATGGCTACACCTTC.